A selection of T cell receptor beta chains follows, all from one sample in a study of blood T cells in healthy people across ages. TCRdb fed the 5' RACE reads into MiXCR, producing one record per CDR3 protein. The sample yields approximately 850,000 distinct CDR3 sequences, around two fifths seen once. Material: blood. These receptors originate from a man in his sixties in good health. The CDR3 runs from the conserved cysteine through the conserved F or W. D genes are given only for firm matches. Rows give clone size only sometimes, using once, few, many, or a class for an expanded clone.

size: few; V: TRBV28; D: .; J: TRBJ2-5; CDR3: CASKGLAQETQYF; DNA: TGTGCCAGCAAGGGGCTAGCCCAAGAGACCCAGTACTTC
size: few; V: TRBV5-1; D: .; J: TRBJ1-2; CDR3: CASSFGQSYGYTF; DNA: TGCGCCAGCAGCTTCGGACAATCCTATGGCTACACCTTC
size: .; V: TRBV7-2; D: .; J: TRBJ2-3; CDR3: CASSLVGSGLPSTDTQYF; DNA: TGTGCCAGCAGCTTAGTTGGCTCAGGGCTACCCAGCACAGATACGCAGTATTTT
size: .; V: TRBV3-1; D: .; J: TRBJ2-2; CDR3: CASSQLETYSGELFF; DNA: TGTGCCAGCAGCCAACTCGAGACTTACTCCGGGGAGCTGTTTTTT
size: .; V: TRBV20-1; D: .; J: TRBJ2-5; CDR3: CSASGTGAETQYF; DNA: TGCAGTGCTAGTGGTACAGGAGCAGAGACCCAGTACTTC
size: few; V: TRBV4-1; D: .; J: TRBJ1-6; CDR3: CASSQEGTRASYNSPLHF; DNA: TGCGCCAGCAGCCAAGAGGGAACCCGAGCGTCCTATAATTCACCCCTCCACTTT
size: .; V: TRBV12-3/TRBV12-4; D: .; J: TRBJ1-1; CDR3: CASTVGSPALEAFF; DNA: TGTGCCAGCACCGTAGGGAGTCCAGCTCTCGAAGCTTTCTTT
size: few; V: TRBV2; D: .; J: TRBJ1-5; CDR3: CASSANGVEQPQHF; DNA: TGTGCCAGCAGTGCGAATGGCGTCGAACAGCCCCAGCATTTT
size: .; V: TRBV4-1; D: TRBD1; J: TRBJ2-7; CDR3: CASSQGVGQSYEQYF; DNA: TGCGCCAGCAGCCAAGGTGTGGGACAGTCCTACGAGCAGTACTTC
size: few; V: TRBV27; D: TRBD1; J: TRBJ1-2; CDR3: CASSPQTGGLGYGYTF; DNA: TGTGCCAGCAGTCCGCAGACAGGGGGCTTAGGCTATGGCTACACCTTC
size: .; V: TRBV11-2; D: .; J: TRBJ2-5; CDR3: CASSYPPSEETQYF; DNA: TGTGCCAGCAGCTATCCCCCTAGCGAAGAGACCCAGTACTTC
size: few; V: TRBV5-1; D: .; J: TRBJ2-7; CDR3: CASSFTEGYEQYF; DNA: TGCGCCAGCAGCTTTACGGAGGGGTACGAGCAGTACTTC
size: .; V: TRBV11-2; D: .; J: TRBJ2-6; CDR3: CTSSSTVSGANVLTF; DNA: TGTACCAGCAGCTCGACCGTCTCTGGGGCCAACGTCCTGACTTTC
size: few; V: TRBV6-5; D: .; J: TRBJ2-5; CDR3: CASSYSAGQETQYF; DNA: TGTGCCAGCAGTTACTCGGCGGGGCAAGAGACCCAGTACTTC
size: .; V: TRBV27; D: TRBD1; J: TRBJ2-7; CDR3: CASSHSRDSRFYEQYF; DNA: TGTGCCAGCAGCCATAGCCGGGACAGTAGGTTCTACGAGCAGTACTTC
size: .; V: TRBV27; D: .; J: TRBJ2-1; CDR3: CASSLSGNSYNEQFF; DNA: TGTGCCAGCAGTCTATCGGGGAACTCCTACAATGAGCAGTTCTTC
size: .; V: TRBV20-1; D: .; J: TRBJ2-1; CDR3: CSARGIGGPYNEQFF; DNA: TGCAGTGCTAGAGGCATAGGAGGGCCTTACAATGAGCAGTTCTTC
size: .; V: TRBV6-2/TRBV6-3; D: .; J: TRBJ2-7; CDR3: CASARVSTSYEQYF; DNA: TGTGCCAGCGCCCGCGTCTCTACCTCCTACGAGCAGTACTTC
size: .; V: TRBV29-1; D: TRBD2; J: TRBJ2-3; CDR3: CTAGGGHTDTQYF; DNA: TGCACCGCGGGGGGGGGACACACAGATACGCAGTATTTT
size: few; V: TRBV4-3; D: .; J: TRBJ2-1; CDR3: CASSQRLSPRDEQFF; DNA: TGCGCCAGCAGCCAACGGCTAAGCCCTAGGGATGAGCAGTTCTTC
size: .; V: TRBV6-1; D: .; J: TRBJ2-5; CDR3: CASSEGPKRKTQYF; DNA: TGTGCCAGCAGTGAGGGACCGAAAAGAAAGACCCAGTACTTC
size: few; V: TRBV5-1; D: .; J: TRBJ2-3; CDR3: CASSRGAGEDTQYF; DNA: TGCGCCAGCAGCCGGGGGGCAGGAGAAGATACGCAGTATTTT
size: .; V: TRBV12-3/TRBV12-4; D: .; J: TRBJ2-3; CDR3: CASIFGQFGDTQYF; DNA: TGTGCCAGCATTTTTGGACAGTTTGGAGATACGCAGTATTTT
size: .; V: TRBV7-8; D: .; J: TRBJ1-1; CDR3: CASSSMMNTEAFF; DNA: TGTGCCAGCAGCTCGATGATGAACACTGAAGCTTTCTTT
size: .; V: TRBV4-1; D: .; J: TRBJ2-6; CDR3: CASSQDWQTSGANVLTF; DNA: TGCGCCAGCAGCCAAGATTGGCAGACCTCTGGGGCCAACGTCCTGACTTTC
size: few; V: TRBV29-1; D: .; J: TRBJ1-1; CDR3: CSAGTPEAFF; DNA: TGCAGCGCTGGAACACCGGAAGCTTTCTTT
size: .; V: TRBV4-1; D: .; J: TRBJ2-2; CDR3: CASSQDGRYPNTGELFF; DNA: TGCGCCAGCAGCCAAGATGGGAGGTACCCGAACACCGGGGAGCTGTTTTTT
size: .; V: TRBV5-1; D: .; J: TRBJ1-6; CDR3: CAGSAGQNNSPLHF; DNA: TGCGCCGGCAGCGCAGGGCAGAATAATTCACCCCTCCACTTT
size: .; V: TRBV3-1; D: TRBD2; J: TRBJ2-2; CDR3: CASRLTSGVPGELFF; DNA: TGTGCCAGCAGGCTTACTAGCGGGGTACCGGGGGAGCTGTTTTTT
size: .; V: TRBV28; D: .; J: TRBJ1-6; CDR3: CASSLTSPGDESPLHF; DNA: TGTGCCAGCAGTTTAACGTCCCCAGGGGATGAATCACCCCTCCACTTT
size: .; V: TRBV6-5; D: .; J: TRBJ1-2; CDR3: CASSNFDSRGYGYTF; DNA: TGTGCCAGCAGTAACTTCGACAGCCGGGGATATGGCTACACCTTC
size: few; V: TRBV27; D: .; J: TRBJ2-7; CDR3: CASSPYLTGRSYEQYF; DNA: TGTGCCAGCAGTCCCTATCTAACGGGCCGCTCCTACGAGCAGTACTTC
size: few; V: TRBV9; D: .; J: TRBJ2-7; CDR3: CASSSEDTSSYEQYF; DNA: TGTGCCAGCAGCTCCGAGGACACAAGCTCCTACGAGCAGTACTTC
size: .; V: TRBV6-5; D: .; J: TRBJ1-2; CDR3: CASSYGFSNYGYTF; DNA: TGTGCCAGCAGTTACGGATTCTCTAACTATGGCTACACCTTC
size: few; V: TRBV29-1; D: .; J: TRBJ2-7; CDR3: CSAHFRGDYEQYF; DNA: TGCAGCGCGCACTTCAGGGGAGACTACGAGCAGTACTTC
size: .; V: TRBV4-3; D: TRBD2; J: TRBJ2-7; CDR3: CASSQDILAGAYEQYF; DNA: TGCGCCAGCAGCCAAGATATCCTAGCGGGGGCCTACGAGCAGTACTTC
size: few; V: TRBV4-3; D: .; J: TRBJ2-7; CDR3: CASSLSGRPGFEQYF; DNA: TGCGCCAGCAGCCTATCAGGGAGGCCAGGTTTCGAGCAGTACTTC
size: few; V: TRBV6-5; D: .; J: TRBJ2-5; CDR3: CASSFIGTQYF; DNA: TGTGCCAGCAGTTTTATCGGGACCCAGTACTTC
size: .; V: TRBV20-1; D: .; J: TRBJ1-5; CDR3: CSAKTGGGQPQHF; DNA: TGCAGTGCCAAAACCGGGGGAGGTCAGCCCCAGCATTTT
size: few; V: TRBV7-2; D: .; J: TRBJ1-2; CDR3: CASSLMQGNGYTF; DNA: TGTGCCAGCAGCTTAATGCAGGGAAATGGCTACACCTTC
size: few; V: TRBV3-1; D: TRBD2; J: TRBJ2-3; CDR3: CASSEAGGPQDTQYF; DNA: TGTGCCAGCAGCGAAGCGGGGGGGCCTCAAGATACGCAGTATTTT
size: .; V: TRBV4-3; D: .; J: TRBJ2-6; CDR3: CASSHDSSGANVLTF; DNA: TGCGCCAGCAGCCATGACTCCTCTGGGGCCAACGTCCTGACTTTC
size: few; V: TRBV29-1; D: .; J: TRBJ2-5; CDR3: CSVEQNQETQYF; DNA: TGCAGCGTTGAACAGAACCAAGAGACCCAGTACTTC
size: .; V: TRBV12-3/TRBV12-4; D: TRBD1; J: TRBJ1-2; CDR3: CASSIGGTAKQIYGYTF; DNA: TGTGCCAGCAGTATAGGCGGGACAGCCAAGCAAATCTATGGCTACACCTTC
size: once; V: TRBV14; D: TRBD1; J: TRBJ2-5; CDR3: CASRSGQGRTQYF; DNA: TGTGCCAGCAGAAGCGGACAGGGGCGGACCCAGTACTTC
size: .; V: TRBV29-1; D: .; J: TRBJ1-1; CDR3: CSVHGRPHLRVMREAFF; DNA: TGCAGCGTCCATGGTAGACCTCACCTGAGGGTCATGCGTGAAGCTTTCTTT
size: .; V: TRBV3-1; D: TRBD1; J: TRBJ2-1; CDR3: CASSPTGETYNEQFF; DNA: TGTGCCAGCAGTCCGACAGGGGAGACCTACAATGAGCAGTTCTTC
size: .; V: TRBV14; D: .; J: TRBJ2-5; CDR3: CASNNRQETQYF; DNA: TGTGCCAGCAATAACAGACAAGAGACCCAGTACTTC
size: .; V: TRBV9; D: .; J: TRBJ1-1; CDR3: CASSVGATGKSEAFF; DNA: TGTGCCAGCAGCGTAGGAGCGACGGGGAAGTCTGAAGCTTTCTTT
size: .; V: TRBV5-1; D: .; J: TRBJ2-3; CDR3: CASESDRTDTQYF; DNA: TGCGCCAGCGAGTCCGATCGGACAGATACGCAGTATTTT
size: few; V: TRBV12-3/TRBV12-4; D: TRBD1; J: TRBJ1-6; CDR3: CASSLGTVPYNSPLHF; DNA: TGTGCCAGCAGTTTGGGGACAGTCCCCTATAATTCACCCCTCCACTTT